This T cell receptor beta chain was recovered during a study of blood T cell repertoires in COVID-19. Study summary: Sources were T cells, B-cell-depleted T cells, or PBMCs; the material itself was cDNA or gDNA.

During active infection, Seattle patients enrolled and were then monitored through disease. As processed by the authors: From reference gene primer amplification, estimates of nucleated cell counts were derived. Sequencing was performed with immunoSEQ multiplex PCR; in TCRdb, only in-frame clones are kept and a portion is missing. D and trimming come from the DNA, and the V and J calls and clone size come from that table. The sample lists hundreds of thousands of clones, 88% seen once, with about 7% in the top ten. The CDR3 contains 14 residues. Germline CDR1 reads SGHVS; CDR2 reads FQNEAQ. V gave up 5 bases and J gave up 4 bases; unmatched junction bases: 6.

Sequenced input: peripheral blood. The TCR sequence derives from a woman aged 70-85 years with COVID-19, enrolled during active disease. The chain carries TRBV7-8 and TRBJ1-2, with 8 bases fitting TRBD1. CDR3 DNA sequence: TGTGCCAGCAGCACCCGACAGGGGCTCTATGGCTACACCTTC. Its translation is CASSTRQGLYGYTF.